This T cell receptor (beta chain) was profiled in a study of CD8+ T cells in alopecia areata. Overall study: It was oral tofacitinib, at 5 to 10 mg twice daily, that treated patients received. The protocol delivered tofacitinib for 6 to 18 months, then withdrew it for 6 months. General study results and limits: Many expanded lesional clones persisted in scalp and blood during tofacitinib treatment.

Noted treatment: oral pan-JAK inhibitor, 5-10 mg twice daily. PBMCs served as the source from which CD4+ and CD8+ T cells were sorted. V lost 6 bases, J lost 4 bases, and 14 bases lay in between. This CDR3 comprises 14 residues. CDR1 and CDR2 (germline): SNHLY, FYNNEI. Worth noting for this clone: Its antigen is currently unknown.

Sequencing used cDNA as its template, made by extracting RNA and reverse transcribing it. The assay was immunoSEQ multiplex PCR, and TCRdb's table has in-frame clones only and misses some. The sample records a few hundred thousand clones, more than 30% being singletons. Sequencing used CD4+ T cells sorted from blood, obtained between weeks 30 and 35, from a patient treated with tofacitinib. This TCR was sampled from a human donor with alopecia areata. The chain links TRBV2 to TRBJ2-3; unclear D gene. CDR3 protein: CASSGSGKADTQYF. In DNA form, the CDR3 reads TGTGCCAGCAGCGGGTCAGGCAAGGCAGATACGCAGTATTTT.